This entry lists 10 T cell receptor beta chains sequenced from one sample in a study of blood T cell repertoires in COVID-19. This table comes from immunoSEQ multiplex PCR, and its TCRdb copy is limited to in-frame clones, with some not included. Of 90,000 to 100,000 clones in the sample, 70% to 90% are singletons; the top ten hold 4% to 5%. The specimen sequenced was peripheral blood. These receptors were obtained from a man in his sixties or seventies with acute or convalescent COVID-19.

V is TRBV10-3 and J is TRBJ2-2; maybe TRBD1 (5 bases). CDR3 length: 15 residues. Trimming stripped 0 bases from V and 2 bases from J, with 7 bases between. CDR1 and CDR2 from the germline V gene are ENHRY and SYGVKD. CDR3 loop: CAISESRVNTGELFF. CDR3 in DNA: TGTGCCATCAGTGAGTCCAGGGTAAACACCGGGGAGCTGTTTTTT.

This chain links TRBV15 with TRBJ1-4, with 7 bases aligning to TRBD1. J was trimmed by 8 bases and V by 0 bases; bases with no gene match: 6. This CDR3 is built from 15 residues. Germline CDR1 reads LNHNV; CDR2 reads YYDKDF (reference sequence). CDR3 residues: CATSRDTGEVEKLFF. The DNA for the CDR3 is TGTGCCACCAGCAGAGACACAGGGGAAGTGGAAAAACTGTTTTTT.

This sequence joins TRBV5-1 and TRBJ1-1; 7 bases line up with TRBD1. This CDR3 spans 14 amino acids. The J segment lost 1 base and the V segment lost 7 bases, leaving 7 bases of the junction unmatched. CDR1 is SGHRS and CDR2 is YFSETQ in the germline V gene. Written as DNA, the CDR3 is TGCGCCAGCTTCCCGACAGGGCCGAACACTGAAGCTTTCTTT. Translated: CASFPTGPNTEAFF.

This clone has only one observation. V usage is TRBV5-5 and J usage is TRBJ2-2, with 8 bases that match TRBD1. After removal of 3 bases from V and 0 bases from J, the junction contained 4 bases not matched to a gene. Germline CDR1 reads SGHKS; CDR2 reads YYEKEE (reference sequence). The CDR3 spans 16 residues. The DNA for the CDR3 is TGTGCCAGCAGCTCCCGGGACAGGACGAACACCGGGGAGCTGTTTTTT. This sequence encodes CASSSRDRTNTGELFF.

This chain uses TRBV19 with TRBJ1-2; D is uncertain. Germline values: CDR1 LNHDA, CDR2 SQIVND (reference sequence). Trimming removed 6 bases from V and 3 bases from J, with 11 bases in between. The CDR3 is 13 residues long. The CDR3 sequence: CASRINRDYGYTF. As DNA, the CDR3 is TGTGCCAGTAGGATCAACAGAGACTATGGCTACACCTTC. Full variable domain (rest looked up from reference TRBV19 and TRBJ1-2): DGGITQSPKYLFRKEGQNVTLSCEQNLNHDAMYWYRQDPGQGLRLIYYSQIVNDFQKGDIAEGYSVSREKKESFPLTVTSAQKNPTAFYLCASRINRDYGYTFGSGTRLTVV.

The chain is built from TRBV19 and TRBJ2-2, with D possibly being TRBD1 (5 bases). CDR1 LNHDA and CDR2 SQIVND come from the germline V gene (reference sequence). The CDR3 is made up of 11 amino acids. V was cut by 11 bases and J by 6 bases, with 10 bases left in between. CDR3 nucleotide sequence: TGTGCCCTCTGGGGCTCCGGGGAGCTGTTTTTT. Translated: CALWGSGELFF.

The chain links TRBV10-3 to TRBJ1-2, with 10 bases matching TRBD1. Germline V CDR1 and CDR2: ENHRY, SYGVKD. The length of the CDR3 is 15 residues. J lost 8 bases, V lost 3 bases, and 9 bases had no gene match. As DNA, the CDR3 is TGTGCCATCAGTGAACAGACAGGGGGCGAGGGGGGCTACACCTTC. Translating it yields CAISEQTGGEGGYTF.

The V and J genes are TRBV19 and TRBJ1-1; D may be TRBD1 (6 bases). The V gene lost 3 bases and the J gene lost 5 bases, with 16 bases spanning the gap. Germline CDR1 is LNHDA and CDR2 is SQIVND (reference sequence). The CDR3 runs to 15 residues. CDR3 region: CASSIGRGRYTEAFF. The CDR3 nucleotides are TGTGCCAGTAGTATTGGGAGGGGGAGATATACTGAAGCTTTCTTT.

J is TRBJ1-1 and V is TRBV28; TRBD1 is a possible D gene (5 bases). This CDR3 has 16 amino acids. The germline V and J ends were trimmed by 5 bases and 0 bases, with 16 bases remaining between them. Per the germline V gene, CDR1 is MDHEN and CDR2 is SYDVKM. The CDR3 reads CASSDSPTRMNTEAFF. Written as DNA, the CDR3 is TGTGCCAGCAGTGACAGTCCAACCCGAATGAACACTGAAGCTTTCTTT.

The J gene is TRBJ2-2, the V gene TRBV5-6; possibly TRBD2 for D (6 bases). Germline V CDR1 and CDR2: SGHDT, YYEEEE. This CDR3 has 14 amino acids. V lost 0 bases and J lost 5, with 8 bases in between. The CDR3 protein is CASSLERVTGELFF. Here the CDR3 DNA reads TGTGCCAGCAGCTTGGAGCGGGTTACCGGGGAGCTGTTTTTT.